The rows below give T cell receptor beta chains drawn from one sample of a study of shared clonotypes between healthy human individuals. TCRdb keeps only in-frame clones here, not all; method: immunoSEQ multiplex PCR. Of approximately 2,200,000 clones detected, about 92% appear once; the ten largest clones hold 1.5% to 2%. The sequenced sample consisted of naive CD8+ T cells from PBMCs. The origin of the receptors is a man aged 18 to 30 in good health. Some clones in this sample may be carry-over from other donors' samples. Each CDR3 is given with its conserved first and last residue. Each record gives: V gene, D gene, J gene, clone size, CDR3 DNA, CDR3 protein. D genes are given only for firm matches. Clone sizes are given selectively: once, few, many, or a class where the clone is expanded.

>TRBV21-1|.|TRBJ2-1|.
TGTGCCAGCAGCAAAGCGCTTCGAGCGGACCGAAGACACAATGAGCAGTTCTTC
CASSKALRADRRHNEQFF
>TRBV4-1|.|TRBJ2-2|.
TGCGCCAGCAGCCAAGAGTCGGGGACCCTAAACACCGGGGAGCTGTTTTTT
CASSQESGTLNTGELFF
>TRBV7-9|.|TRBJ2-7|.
TGTGCCAGCAGCCCAGGCCGCAGGGACTACGAGCAGTACTTC
CASSPGRRDYEQYF
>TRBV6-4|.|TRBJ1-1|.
TGTGCCAGCAGTGAAGTGTTAGGCACTGAAGCTTTCTTT
CASSEVLGTEAFF
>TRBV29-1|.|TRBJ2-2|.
TGCAGCGTTGGCGGGACAAGAGGGGGTAGCGGGGAGCTGTTTTTT
CSVGGTRGGSGELFF
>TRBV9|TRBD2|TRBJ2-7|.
TGTGCCAGCACCTCAGGACTAGCGGGGTACGAGCAGTACTTC
CASTSGLAGYEQYF
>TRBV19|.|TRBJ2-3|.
TGTGCCAGTAGGAACCGGGACACAAGCACAGATACGCAGTATTTT
CASRNRDTSTDTQYF
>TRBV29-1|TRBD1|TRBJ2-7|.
TGCAGCGTGCTACAGGGGCCCTACGAGCAGTACTTC
CSVLQGPYEQYF
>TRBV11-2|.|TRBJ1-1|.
TGTGCCAGCAGCTTAGAAGGCTGGACAGCCCTAGAAGCTTTCTTT
CASSLEGWTALEAFF
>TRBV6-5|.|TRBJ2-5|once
TGTGCCAGCGATAAACGGGAACTACAAGAGACCCAGTACTTC
CASDKRELQETQYF
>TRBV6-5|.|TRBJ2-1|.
TGTGCCAGCAGCGACGGCAGTTCCTACAATGAGCAGTTCTTC
CASSDGSSYNEQFF
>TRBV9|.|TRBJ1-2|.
TGTGCCAGCAGCGCTCCCCGGGAGACAACTAACTATGGCTACACCTTC
CASSAPRETTNYGYTF
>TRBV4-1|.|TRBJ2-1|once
TGCGCCAGCAGCCAAAAAGCCAGTTCCTACAATGAGCAGTTCTTC
CASSQKASSYNEQFF
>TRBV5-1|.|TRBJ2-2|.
TGCGCCAGCAGCTTTATTATTCGGGGAAACACCGGGGAGCTGTTTTTT
CASSFIIRGNTGELFF
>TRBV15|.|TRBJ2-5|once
TGTGCCACCAGCAGAGGCGGAGCATTCCAAGAGACCCAGTACTTC
CATSRGGAFQETQYF
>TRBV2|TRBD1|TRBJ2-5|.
TGTGCCAGCAGCGGGACAGGGGGTGAGACCCAGTACTTC
CASSGTGGETQYF
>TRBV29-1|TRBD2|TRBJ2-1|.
TGCAGCGTTGAAGATCTTAGCGGGAGGAGCTCCTACAATGAGCAGTTCTTC
CSVEDLSGRSSYNEQFF
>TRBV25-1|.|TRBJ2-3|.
TGTGCCAGCCGCCGGGGGTCGGATACGCAGTATTTT
CASRRGSDTQYF